These T cell receptor beta chains were read from a single sample in a study of T cell responses to AZD1222 COVID-19 vaccine. Assay: immunoSEQ multiplex PCR; the TCRdb copy retains only in-frame clones and omits some. The sample includes some 250,000 clones, approximately 94% of them seen just once. Here the sequenced sample was peripheral blood, taken 28 days after the second AZD1222 dose. The receptors shown here come from an adult who received the AZD1222 COVID-19 vaccine. Each CDR3 is given with its conserved first and last residue. A D gene is named only where the DNA matches it firmly. Expanded clones are given a class, and other clones once, few, many or no size at all.

>TRBJ1-5|NA|TRBV7-2|NA
CASSLRVNQPQHF
TGTGCCAGCAGCTTAAGGGTGAATCAGCCCCAGCATTTT
>TRBJ2-3|NA|TRBV19|NA
CASTIDRFSDTQYF
TGTGCCAGTACCATAGACAGGTTTTCAGATACGCAGTATTTT
>TRBJ1-1|NA|TRBV6-4|NA
CASMARAGLNTEAFF
TGTGCCAGCATGGCCCGGGCAGGATTGAACACTGAAGCTTTCTTT
>TRBJ2-7|NA|TRBV28|TRBD1
CASSLSGTGDEQYF
TGTGCCAGCAGTTTATCAGGGACAGGCGACGAGCAGTACTTC
>TRBJ2-1|NA|TRBV19|NA
CASGRDNYNEQFF
TGTGCCAGTGGACGGGACAACTACAATGAGCAGTTCTTC
>TRBJ2-7|once|TRBV7-9|NA
CASSLPHSPGVPYF
TGTGCCAGCAGCCTACCACACTCGCCGGGGGTTCCGTACTTC
>TRBJ2-7|NA|TRBV5-1|NA
CASSLIPGSHEQYF
TGCGCCAGCAGCTTGATTCCGGGCTCCCACGAGCAGTACTTC
>TRBJ1-6|NA|TRBV12-3/TRBV12-4|NA
CASSFQPYPLHF
TGTGCCAGCAGTTTTCAACCTTATCCCCTCCACTTT
>TRBJ2-3|NA|TRBV2|NA
CASSEAGPTQYF
TGTGCCAGCAGTGAAGCCGGGCCCACGCAATATTTT
>TRBJ1-5|NA|TRBV4-1|NA
CASSQERGSYSNQPQHF
TGCGCCAGCAGCCAAGAGAGGGGCAGTTATAGCAATCAGCCCCAGCATTTT
>TRBJ2-7|NA|TRBV7-2|TRBD2
CASSPTPAGVGEQYF
TGTGCCAGCAGCCCTACCCCAGCGGGAGTAGGCGAGCAGTACTTC
>TRBJ2-7|NA|TRBV28|NA
CASSLGTTGEQYF
TGTGCCAGCAGTTTAGGGACCACGGGCGAGCAGTACTTC
>TRBJ2-5|NA|TRBV27|TRBD1
CASSLSGTGLETQYF
TGTGCCAGCAGTTTATCGGGGACAGGGTTGGAGACCCAGTACTTC
>TRBJ1-6|NA|TRBV9|NA
CASSANYRVGSPLHF
TGTGCCAGCAGCGCCAATTACAGGGTCGGGTCACCCCTCCACTTT
>TRBJ2-2|NA|TRBV7-2|NA
CASSPVGQPNTGELFF
TGTGCCAGCAGCCCCGTAGGACAGCCGAACACCGGGGAGCTGTTTTTT
>TRBJ2-5|NA|TRBV18|NA
CASSQQRETQYF
TGTGCCAGCTCGCAGCAGAGGGAGACCCAGTACTTC
>TRBJ1-2|NA|TRBV5-6|NA
CASSLATGVGGYTF
TGTGCCAGCAGCTTGGCCACGGGGGTAGGAGGCTACACCTTC
>TRBJ2-5|NA|TRBV7-2|TRBD2
CASSLLRTSGRETQYF
TGTGCCAGCAGCTTACTCCGGACTAGCGGGAGAGAGACCCAGTACTTC
>TRBJ2-5|once|TRBV29-1|NA
CSVEDRRGERETQYF
TGCAGCGTTGAAGATCGACGGGGTGAACGTGAGACCCAGTACTTC
>TRBJ2-1|NA|TRBV28|NA
CATGESYNEQFF
TGTGCCACCGGGGAGTCCTACAATGAGCAGTTCTTC
>TRBJ2-7|NA|TRBV6-1|NA
CASSETIYEQYF
TGTGCCAGCAGTGAAACCATATACGAGCAGTACTTC
>TRBJ1-5|once|TRBV6-1|NA
CASSEVVGGNQPQHF
TGTGCCAGCAGTGAGGTTGTGGGTGGCAATCAGCCCCAGCATTTT
>TRBJ1-2|NA|TRBV3-1/TRBV3-2|NA
CASGENGQRGYTF
TGTGCCAGTGGAGAGAACGGACAGAGGGGCTACACCTTC
>TRBJ1-6|NA|TRBV4-1|TRBD1
CASSQAPGQDDSPLHF
TGCGCCAGCAGCCAAGCCCCGGGACAGGATGATTCACCCCTCCACTTT
>TRBJ2-7|NA|TRBV30|TRBD2
CAWSALSGGLYEQYF
TGTGCCTGGAGTGCCCTTAGCGGGGGCTTGTACGAGCAGTACTTC
>TRBJ1-5|once|TRBV11-2|NA
CASSPWSNQPQHF
TGTGCCAGCAGCCCTTGGAGCAATCAGCCCCAGCATTTT
>TRBJ1-2|once|TRBV19|TRBD1
CASSIGTAQGSGYGYTF
TGTGCCAGTAGTATCGGGACAGCTCAGGGGTCGGGCTATGGCTACACCTTC
>TRBJ2-7|NA|TRBV3-1/TRBV3-2|NA
CASSQDLSKQYF
TGTGCCAGCAGCCAAGATCTGTCCAAGCAGTACTTC
>TRBJ1-1|NA|TRBV10-3|NA
CAISESGGYEAFF
TGTGCCATCAGTGAGTCGGGAGGGTATGAAGCTTTCTTT
>TRBJ2-7|NA|TRBV5-1|TRBD2
CASSFLTGLGYEQYF
TGCGCCAGCAGCTTCCTCACGGGACTAGGGTACGAGCAGTACTTC
>TRBJ2-7|NA|TRBV10-3|NA
CAISVGGGAYEQYF
TGTGCCATCAGTGTGGGAGGGGGGGCCTACGAGCAGTACTTC
>TRBJ2-7|NA|TRBV10-1|TRBD1
CASSDPGTGVRYEQYF
TGCGCCAGCAGTGACCCCGGGACAGGGGTTCGCTACGAGCAGTACTTC
>TRBJ1-3|NA|TRBV19|NA
CASRNNSSGNTIYF
TGTGCCAGTAGGAACAACTCCTCTGGAAACACCATATATTTT
>TRBJ1-1|NA|TRBV5-1|TRBD1
CASSLGTGNTEAFF
TGCGCCAGCAGCTTGGGGACAGGAAACACTGAAGCTTTCTTT
>TRBJ2-3|NA|TRBV19|NA
CASRRSASGTDTQYF
TGTGCCAGTAGGAGGAGCGCCTCTGGCACAGATACGCAGTATTTT
>TRBJ2-2|NA|TRBV28|NA
CASSLGGTENTGELFF
TGTGCCAGCAGTTTAGGGGGGACAGAGAACACCGGGGAGCTGTTTTTT
>TRBJ2-2|NA|TRBV7-9|NA
CASSMGQSGTGELFF
TGTGCCAGCAGCATGGGACAATCGGGCACCGGGGAGCTGTTTTTT
>TRBJ1-5|NA|TRBV10-3|NA
CAISDMVYSNQPQHF
TGTGCCATCAGTGATATGGTTTATAGCAATCAGCCCCAGCATTTT
>TRBJ1-1|NA|TRBV4-3|NA
CASSVDGYTEAFF
TGCGCCAGCAGCGTGGACGGGTACACTGAAGCTTTCTTT
>TRBJ2-7|NA|TRBV3-1/TRBV3-2|TRBD2
CASSRGLAGGLWEQYF
TGTGCCAGCAGCCGAGGACTAGCGGGAGGCCTTTGGGAGCAGTACTTC
>TRBJ1-4|NA|TRBV29-1|NA
CSVESGNEKLFF
TGCAGCGTTGAATCGGGTAATGAAAAACTGTTTTTT
>TRBJ2-1|NA|TRBV5-1|TRBD2
CASSLPGLAVDEQFF
TGCGCCAGCAGCCTCCCGGGACTAGCTGTGGATGAGCAGTTCTTC
>TRBJ2-1|once|TRBV3-1/TRBV3-2|NA
CASSPHGAKHNEQFF
TGTGCCAGCAGCCCCCACGGGGCCAAACACAATGAGCAGTTCTTC
>TRBJ2-7|NA|TRBV11-2|TRBD2
CASSISGTSSYEQYF
TGTGCCAGCAGCATCAGCGGGACGAGCTCCTACGAGCAGTACTTC
>TRBJ1-2|NA|TRBV28|NA
CASSAAMGNNYGYTF
TGTGCCAGCAGTGCCGCGATGGGCAATAACTATGGCTACACCTTC
>TRBJ2-3|NA|TRBV5-4|TRBD2
CASSYRLAGDSDTQYF
TGTGCCAGCAGCTACCGACTAGCGGGGGATTCAGATACGCAGTATTTT
>TRBJ1-1|NA|TRBV18|NA
CASGAGSGASEAFF
TGTGCCAGCGGGGCCGGCAGCGGGGCCTCTGAAGCTTTCTTT
>TRBJ1-1|few|TRBV28|NA
CASINDRGAVTEAFF
TGTGCCAGCATAAATGATCGGGGCGCGGTCACTGAAGCTTTCTTT
>TRBJ2-3|NA|TRBV9|TRBD2
CASSRSSGGYTDTQYF
TGTGCCAGCAGCCGTTCTAGCGGGGGGTACACAGATACGCAGTATTTT
>TRBJ1-5|NA|TRBV19|NA
CASSSTRNQPQHF
TGTGCCAGTAGCTCGACACGGAATCAGCCCCAGCATTTT
>TRBJ1-2|NA|TRBV4-3|NA
CASSQEITGSNRGGYTF
TGCGCCAGCAGCCAAGAGATTACGGGATCCAACCGAGGTGGCTACACCTTC